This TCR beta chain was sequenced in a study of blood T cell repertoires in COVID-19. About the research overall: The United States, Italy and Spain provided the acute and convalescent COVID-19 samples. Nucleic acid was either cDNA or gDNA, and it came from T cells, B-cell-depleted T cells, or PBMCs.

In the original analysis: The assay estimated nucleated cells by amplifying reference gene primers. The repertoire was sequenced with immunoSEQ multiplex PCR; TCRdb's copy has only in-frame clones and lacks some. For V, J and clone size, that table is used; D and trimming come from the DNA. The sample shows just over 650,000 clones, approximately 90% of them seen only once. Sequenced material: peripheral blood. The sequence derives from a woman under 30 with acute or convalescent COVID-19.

CDR3 sequence (DNA): TGTGCCAGCTCACCGACGGCGGGGGACTCGTCCTACGAGCAGTACTTC. Translation: CASSPTAGDSSYEQYF. The rearrangement uses TRBV18 and TRBJ2-7, with 7 bases that match TRBD2. The CDR3 contains 16 residues. Germline CDR1 is KGHSH and CDR2 is LQKENI. With 3 bases clipped from V and 1 base from J, the junction kept 9 bases outside the gene matches.